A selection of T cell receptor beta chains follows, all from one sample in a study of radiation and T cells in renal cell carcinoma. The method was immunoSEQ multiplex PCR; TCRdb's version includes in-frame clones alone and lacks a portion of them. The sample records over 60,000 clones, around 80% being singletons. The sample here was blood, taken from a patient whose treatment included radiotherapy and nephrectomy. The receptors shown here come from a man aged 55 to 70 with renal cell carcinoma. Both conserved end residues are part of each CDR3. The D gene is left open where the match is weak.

CASSLGTSGRRRGGELFF | TRBD2 | TRBV7-2
CASSPSGLAGVETQYF | TRBD2 | TRBV18
CASSLVRSPLHF | NA | TRBV7-2
CAWTPGGWDTEAFF | NA | TRBV30
CASSSPVTSATDNTQYF | TRBD2 | TRBV7-8
CAYDRESGNTIYF | TRBD1 | TRBV30
CASSEGLINEQFF | NA | TRBV6-1
CSDRTLRGGELFF | NA | TRBV29-1
CASSPQGETQYF | TRBD1 | TRBV19
CASSSGTGISGNTIYF | TRBD1 | TRBV7-9
CASSAGSANEKLFF | NA | TRBV9
CASSEAGGITEAFF | NA | TRBV6-1
CASSLIGSSYEQYF | NA | TRBV27
CASSTLTGQGASEQYF | TRBD1 | TRBV19
CSAGTADEQYF | TRBD1 | TRBV20-1
CATSRDRTDIYF | NA | TRBV15